This TCR beta chain was observed in a study of blood T cell repertoires in COVID-19. In the study overall: Samples came from the United States, Italy and Spain, spanning acute and convalescent COVID-19. T cells, B-cell-depleted T cells, or PBMCs supplied cDNA or gDNA.

This clone was found once. Per the authors' pipeline: Estimated nucleated cell counts came from reference gene primer amplification. The assay was immunoSEQ multiplex PCR, and TCRdb's table has in-frame clones only and misses some. V and J calls and clone size are given by that table; D and trimming were obtained from the DNA. The table records fewer than 250,000 clones, 75% to 85% of them present only once. Germline values: CDR1 MDHEN, CDR2 SYDVKM. V was clipped by 6 bases and J by 5 bases; unmatched bases: 13. The CDR3 is 15 residues long. The receptor comes from a woman in her 50s with acute or convalescent COVID-19. This chain joins TRBV28 and TRBJ2-7; TRBD1 matches 7 bases. Sequenced sample: peripheral blood. CDR3 loop: CASSLLQQGLDEQYF. For the CDR3, the DNA is TGTGCCAGCAGCCTACTTCAACAGGGGTTGGACGAGCAGTACTTC.